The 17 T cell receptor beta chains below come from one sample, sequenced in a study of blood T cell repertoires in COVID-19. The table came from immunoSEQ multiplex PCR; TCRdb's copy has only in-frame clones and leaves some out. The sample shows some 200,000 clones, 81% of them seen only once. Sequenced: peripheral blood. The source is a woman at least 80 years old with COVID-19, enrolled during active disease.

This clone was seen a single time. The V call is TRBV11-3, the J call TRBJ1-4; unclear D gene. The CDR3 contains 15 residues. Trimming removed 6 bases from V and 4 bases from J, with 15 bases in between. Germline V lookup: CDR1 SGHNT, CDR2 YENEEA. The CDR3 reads CASSLQATFNEKLFF. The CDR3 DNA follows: TGTGCCAGCAGTTTGCAGGCCACCTTTAATGAAAAACTGTTTTTT.

The CDR3 loop reads CASSLSQGDSLETQYF. CDR3 bases: TGTGCCAGCAGTTTATCGCAGGGGGACAGCTTAGAGACCCAGTACTTC. This sequence joins TRBV27 and TRBJ2-5; 7 bases fit TRBD1. CDR3 length: 16 amino acids. Trimming cost V 0 bases and J 4 bases; bases outside gene matches: 8. Germline V gene sequence: CDR1 MNHEY, CDR2 SMNVEV (reference sequence).

The CDR3 region is CASSFGGVEAFF. The DNA for the CDR3 is TGTGCCAGCAGTTTTGGGGGGGTTGAAGCTTTCTTT. V usage is TRBV28 and J usage is TRBJ1-1; possible D gene TRBD1, 5 bases. This CDR3 comprises 12 residues. Germline-derived CDR1 and CDR2 are MDHEN and SYDVKM. V lost 3 bases to trimming and J lost 7 bases, with 9 bases between them.

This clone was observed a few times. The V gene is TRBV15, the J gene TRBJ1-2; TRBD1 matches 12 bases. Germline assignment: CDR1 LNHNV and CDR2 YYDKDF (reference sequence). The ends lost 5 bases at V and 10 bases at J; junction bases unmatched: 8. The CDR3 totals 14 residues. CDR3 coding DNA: TGTGCCACCAGCGGGGGACAGGGGGCGCATTACTACACCTTC. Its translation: CATSGGQGAHYYTF. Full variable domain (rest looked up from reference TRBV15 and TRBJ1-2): DAMVIQNPRYQVTQFGKPVTLSCSQTLNHNVMYWYQQKSSQAPKLLFHYYDKDFNNEADTPDNFQSRRPNTSFCFLDIRSPGLGDTAMYLCATSGGQGAHYYTFGSGTRLTVV.

CDR3 sequence reads: CASSSSRGRTNEKLFF. The CDR3 nucleotides read TGTGCCAGCAGCTCCTCTAGAGGGCGCACTAATGAAAAACTGTTTTTT. This rearrangement joins TRBV11-2 to TRBJ1-4; D remains ambiguous. Trimming pared 4 bases from V and 2 bases from J, leaving 14 bases between. Germline loops: CDR1 SGHAT, CDR2 FQNNGV. This CDR3 is built from 16 residues. Filled out from reference TRBV11-2 and TRBJ1-4, the complete variable domain reads EAGVAQSPRYKIIEKRQSVAFWCNPISGHATLYWYQQILGQGPKLLIQFQNNGVVDDSQLPKDRFSAERLKGVDSTLKIQPAKLEDSAVYLCASSSSRGRTNEKLFFGSGTQLSVL.

The CDR3 loop is CASSVGAAGSYEQYF. DNA for the CDR3: TGTGCCAGCAGCGTAGGGGCAGCGGGCTCCTACGAGCAGTACTTC. This chain links TRBV9 with TRBJ2-7, with D possibly being TRBD2 (6 bases). Per the germline V gene, CDR1 is SGDLS and CDR2 is YYNGEE. CDR3 size: 15 residues. Trimming pared 0 bases from V and 0 bases from J, leaving 10 bases between.

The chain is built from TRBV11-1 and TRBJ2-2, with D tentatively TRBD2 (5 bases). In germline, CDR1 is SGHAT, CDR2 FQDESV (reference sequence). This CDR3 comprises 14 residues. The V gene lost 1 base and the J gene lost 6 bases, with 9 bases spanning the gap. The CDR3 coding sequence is TGTGCCAGCAGCTTAGACGCTAGCTCCGGGGAGCTGTTTTTT. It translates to CASSLDASSGELFF.

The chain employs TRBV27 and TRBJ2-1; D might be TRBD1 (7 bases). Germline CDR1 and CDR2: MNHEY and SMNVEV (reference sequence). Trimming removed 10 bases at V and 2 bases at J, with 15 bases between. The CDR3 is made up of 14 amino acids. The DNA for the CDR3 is TGTGCCACGATCAGGGGGGCCGCCTACAATGAGCAGTTCTTC. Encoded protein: CATIRGAAYNEQFF.

The CDR3 DNA is TGCAGTGCTAGTCAACTAGCGGGGGGACCGGGCACAGATACGCAGTATTTT. Residues: CSASQLAGGPGTDTQYF. The V and J genes are TRBV20-1 and TRBJ2-3; 12 bases are a match to TRBD2. Trimming cost V 3 bases and J 1 base; bases outside gene matches: 8. The germline CDR1 and CDR2 sequences are DFQATT and SNEGSKA (reference sequence). This CDR3 region has 17 residues.

Here the CDR3 reads CASSLAYMGYTF. CDR3 nucleotides: TGTGCCAGCAGTTTAGCGTACATGGGCTACACCTTC. The rearrangement joins TRBV12-3 or TRBV12-4 to TRBJ1-2; D is uncertain. Trimming pared 0 bases from V and 8 bases from J, leaving 7 bases between. This CDR3 has 12 residues.

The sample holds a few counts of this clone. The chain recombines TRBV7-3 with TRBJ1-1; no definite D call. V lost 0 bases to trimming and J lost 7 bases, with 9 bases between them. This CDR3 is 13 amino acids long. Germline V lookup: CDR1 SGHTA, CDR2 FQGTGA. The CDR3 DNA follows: TGTGCCAGCAGCTTAACGGAGGGCAGTGAAGCTTTCTTT. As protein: CASSLTEGSEAFF.

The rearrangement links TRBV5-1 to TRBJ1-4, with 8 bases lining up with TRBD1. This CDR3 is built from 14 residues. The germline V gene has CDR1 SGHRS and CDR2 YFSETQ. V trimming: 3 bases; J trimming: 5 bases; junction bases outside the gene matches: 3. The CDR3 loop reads CASSWGQANEKLFF. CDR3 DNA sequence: TGCGCCAGCAGCTGGGGACAGGCCAATGAAAAACTGTTTTTT.

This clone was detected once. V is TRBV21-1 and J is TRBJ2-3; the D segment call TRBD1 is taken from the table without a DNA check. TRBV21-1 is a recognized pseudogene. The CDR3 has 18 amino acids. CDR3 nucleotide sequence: TGTGCCAGCAGCAAAGTCCCTCCAGGTTATGCTAGCACAGATACGCAGTATTTT. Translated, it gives CASSKVPPGYASTDTQYF.

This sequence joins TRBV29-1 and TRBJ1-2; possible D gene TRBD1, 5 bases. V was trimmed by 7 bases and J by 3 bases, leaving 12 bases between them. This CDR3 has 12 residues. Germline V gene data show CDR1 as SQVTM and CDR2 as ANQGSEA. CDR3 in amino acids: CSALGGDYGYTF. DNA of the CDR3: TGCAGCGCCCTGGGGGGGGACTATGGCTACACCTTC.

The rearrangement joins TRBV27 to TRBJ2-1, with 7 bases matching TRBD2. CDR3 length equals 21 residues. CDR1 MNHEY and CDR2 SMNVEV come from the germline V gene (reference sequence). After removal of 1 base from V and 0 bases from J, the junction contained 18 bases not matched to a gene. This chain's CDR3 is CASSLFGRGGWSRSSYNEQFF. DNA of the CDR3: TGTGCCAGCAGTTTATTTGGGCGGGGAGGGTGGTCTCGTAGCTCCTACAATGAGCAGTTCTTC.

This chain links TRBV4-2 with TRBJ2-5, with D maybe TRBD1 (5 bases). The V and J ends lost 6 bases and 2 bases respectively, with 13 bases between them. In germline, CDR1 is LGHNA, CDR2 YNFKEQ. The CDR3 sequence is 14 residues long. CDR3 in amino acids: CASRETALQETQYF. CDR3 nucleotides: TGTGCCAGCAGGGAGACAGCACTACAAGAGACCCAGTACTTC.

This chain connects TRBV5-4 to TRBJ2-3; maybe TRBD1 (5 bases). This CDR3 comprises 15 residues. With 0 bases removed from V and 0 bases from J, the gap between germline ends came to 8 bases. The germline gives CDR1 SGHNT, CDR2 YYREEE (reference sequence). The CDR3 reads CASSLESGSTDTQYF. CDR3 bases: TGTGCCAGCAGCTTGGAATCAGGGAGCACAGATACGCAGTATTTT.